This TCR beta chain was captured by sequencing in a study of blood T cell repertoires in COVID-19. Overall study: The samples span acute and convalescent COVID-19 from the United States, Italy and Spain.

In the original analysis: Estimation of nucleated cell counts relied on the amplification of reference gene primers. TCRdb's copy holds only in-frame clones and misses some; the assay was immunoSEQ multiplex PCR. Clone size and V and J calls were adopted from that table, with D and trimming inferred from the DNA. This sample has around 240,000 clones, with roughly four fifths found just once. The ends lost 4 bases at V and 10 bases at J; junction bases unmatched: 14. The CDR3 loop spans 15 amino acids. CDR1 MNHNS and CDR2 SASEGT come from the germline V gene. Material: peripheral blood. The TCR comes from a woman in her forties or fifties with acute or convalescent COVID-19. The genes are TRBV6-1 and TRBJ1-1; 8 nucleotides align to TRBD1. CDR3 amino acids: CASSAVGQELYRAFF. The CDR3 DNA reads TGTGCCAGCAGTGCGGTGGGACAGGAGCTTTACCGAGCTTTCTTT.